This T cell receptor beta chain stems from a study of blood T cell repertoires in COVID-19. Looking at the study overall: There were acute and convalescent COVID-19 samples, and they came from the United States, Italy and Spain. Sample material is recorded as cDNA or gDNA derived from T cells, B-cell-depleted T cells, or PBMCs.

Original data processing: Estimation of nucleated cell counts relied on the amplification of reference gene primers. The assay was immunoSEQ multiplex PCR, and TCRdb's table has in-frame clones only and misses some. V, J and clone size reflect that table, while D and trimming were determined from the DNA. The table records some 200,000 clones, 75% to 90% of them present only once. The germline gives CDR1 MDHEN, CDR2 SYDVKM. CDR3 length: 15 amino acids. V lost 7 bases to trimming and J lost 2 bases, with 16 bases between them. This clonotype was sampled from a woman aged 40 to 50 with acute or convalescent COVID-19. Sample: peripheral blood. The rearrangement joins TRBV28 to TRBJ2-3, with D unresolved. The chain's CDR3 is CASIRHGQFTDTQYF. CDR3 in DNA: TGTGCCAGCATCCGGCATGGGCAGTTCACAGATACGCAGTATTTT.